Sequencing of this TCR beta chain was carried out in a study of control samples from healthy donors and cancer patients. This clone was observed a single time. Sequenced by immunoSEQ multiplex PCR; TCRdb stores in-frame clones only, minus some. The sample lists tens of thousands of clones; around 90% were seen once. The junction had 0 bases not matched to a gene; V was cut back by 1 base and J by 4 bases. CDR3 length: 13 amino acids. Looked up from germline, CDR1 is SGHTA and CDR2 is FQGNSA. The rearrangement joins TRBV7-2 to TRBJ1-2; TRBD1 matches at 7 bases. The source is a man in his 60s with head and neck cancer. Sequenced input: PBMCs. The CDR3 nucleotides read TGTGCCAGCAGCTTAGGACAGGGCTATGGCTACACCTTC. Protein sequence: CASSLGQGYGYTF.